This T cell receptor beta chain was observed in a study of Ad26.COV2.S vaccination and SARS-CoV-2 variants. Treatment meaning: around 19 received Ad26.COV2.S at low or high dose, single or two shots; about 5 received placebo; per-sample allocation not given. Repertoires come from day 63 after the first vaccine or placebo injection. This CDR3 has 14 amino acids. The germline V gene has CDR1 SGHTA and CDR2 FQGNSA. V lost 2 bases, J lost 2 bases, and 8 bases lay in between. TCRdb keeps only in-frame clones here, not all; method: immunoSEQ multiplex PCR. The table includes 350,000 to 500,000 clones, 90% detected once.

The sequenced sample was peripheral blood, obtained in a trial of Ad26.COV2.S vaccine versus placebo. The chain links TRBV7-2 to TRBJ2-3; possible D gene TRBD1, 5 bases. The TCR was taken from a person between 18 and 65 years old who received the Ad26.COV2.S COVID-19 vaccine or a placebo. CDR3 nucleotides: TGTGCCAGCAGCTTACAAGGGGACACAGATACGCAGTATTTT. Translating gives CASSLQGDTDTQYF.